This TCR beta chain was profiled in a study of beta chain features in type 1 diabetes (dated by TCRdb to 2017 to 2018). General notes on the study: Mean age, gender distribution, total cell number and subset yield did not differ between patients and healthy donors. Naive and central memory subsets were obtained from all 30 or so donors, but regulatory and stem cell-like memory subsets were isolated from only 8 patients and roughly 8 healthy donors. In the study, TCRB repertoires of sorted circulating CD4+ T cell subsets from recently diagnosed type 1 diabetes patients were compared with those of matched healthy donors. A total of 90 million to 130 million sorted cells were examined across all samples, and a strong correlation was observed between cell number per subset and RNA yield.

Taken from the germline V gene (reference sequence), the CDR1 and CDR2 loops are GTSNPN and SVGIG. Including cysteine and phenylalanine, the CDR3 has 12 amino acids. Only the CDR3 part of the read is kept: 36 bases, read in frame from the first base. V sheds 4 bases and J sheds 0 bases, leaving 1 base between their ends. The entire amount of isolated RNA was reverse transcribed using the High Capacity cDNA Reverse Transcription Kit, so the sequenced TCRB transcripts were expressed ones. Naive, central memory and regulatory T cell samples underwent deep immunoSEQ sequencing, averaging around 3.7 million total reads per sample. Sorted cells were lysed in RLT buffer and RNA was extracted with DNase-treated RNeasy Micro or Mini kits, depending on cell number. Each cell subset was processed on its own to prevent cross-contamination, while patient and healthy donor samples were processed together. TCRB sequences were amplified from cDNA with the immunoSEQ multiplex PCR, producing 87-bp fragments spanning the CDR3 region. Sequencing of the amplicons was performed on the Illumina HiSeq platform. As for the authors' bioinformatics: PCR bias was corrected computationally using synthetic template baselines, and reads within Hamming distance 2 were collapsed, with unmergeable singletons discarded. Reads were aligned against IMGT so that V, D and J genes, CDR3 length and insertions or deletions at six rearrangement sites could be assigned. Clonotype counts were normalized to sorted cell number within each subset before computing true diversity and Gini coefficients with the tcR R package. Repertoire sharing was quantified using the overlap coefficient calculated on TCRB nucleotide sequences. Out-of-frame TCRB sequences from naive cells were analyzed as a proxy for the pre-selection repertoire. TCRdb stores this immuneACCESS table with in-frame sequences only. Part of the clones is absent; in the studies checked, under half of the shortfall reflects unresolved V genes, and no reason is known for the rest. From that table come the V and J calls and clone size; the DNA was used to work out D and trimming. This sample comprises roughly 250,000 clones, about 71% of them detected only once. Roughly 0.048% of the sample comes from the top ten.

What the authors observed across the whole study: In all four CD4+ subsets, TCRB CDR3 length was moderately but significantly shorter in type 1 diabetes patients. Shorter templates might be favored by PCR, yet because patient and control samples were amplified and corrected together, any such skew would affect both groups equally. The naive, central memory and regulatory TCRB repertoires appeared to resemble one another more closely among patients than among healthy donors. Patients with type 1 diabetes made fewer insertions and deleted more nucleotides at VDJ recombination sites, implying thymic rearrangement abnormalities. Sequencing cDNA rather than genomic DNA could over-represent highly expressing activated cells, although activation and CD3 levels did not differ between groups. Only small numbers of individuals were included in the HLA sub-analyses, which left unresolved whether HLA type had any influence on TCRB rearrangement.

A single peripheral blood draw of about 116 mL on average was collected from each donor into heparinised tubes. A BD FACSAria II and a panel including CD45RO, CCR7, CD25, CD127, CD95 and CD27 were used to sort naive, central memory, regulatory and stem cell-like memory CD4+ T cells. A purity above 95% was achieved for all sorted populations. Right away, PBMCs were isolated by Lymphoprep density gradient centrifugation and were stained directly, with no culture step. So that batch effects would be minimized, each experiment stained and sorted samples in pairs, pairing one healthy donor with one patient. This clone showed up just a few times. Its target antigen remains unknown. Qualities for individual bases were not recorded, and no much larger clone is one base off. Additional DNA sequences in this sample encode the identical CDR3.

Sequenced: naive CD4+ T cells from blood. The cell subset or site label, read with the paper, signifies: true naive CD4+ T cells. The chain is made from TRBV30 and TRBJ2-6, with the D gene call left open. The sequence came from a man aged 30 to 39 in good health. The DNA reads TGTGCCTGGACCTCTGGGGCCAACGTCCTGACTTTC. Its coded protein is CAWTSGANVLTF.